This T cell receptor (beta chain) was sequenced in a study of PD-L1 blockade in urothelial cancer. About the research overall: Chemotherapy regimens numbering 0 to 3 had been given to patients.

The time point: pretreatment peripheral blood. Assay used: immunoSEQ multiplex PCR; TCRdb lists only in-frame clones, some missing. Here the sample spans 95,000 or so clones, 87% being singletons. The clonotype originates from a man in his sixties with urothelial cancer. This specimen consisted of PBMCs, obtained around atezolizumab (anti-PD-L1) treatment.

DNA for the CDR3: TGCGCCAGCAGCCAAGTTAGCAGCAGGGGTTCACCCCTCCACTTT. Translated: CASSQVSSRGSPLHF. The rearrangement joins TRBV4-3 to TRBJ1-6; perhaps TRBD1 as D (6 bases). From germline, CDR1 is LGHNA and CDR2 YSLEER. V shed 1 base and J shed 9 bases, with 13 bases lying between them. The CDR3 covers 15 residues.